These T cell receptor beta chains were read from a single sample in a study of metastatic and nonmetastatic thyroid tumors. TCRdb re-called clones from the PCR reads using MiXCR. The sample lists about 25,000 clones, roughly 22% seen once, with roughly 4.5% in the top ten. The specimen was adjacent normal tissue. These receptors came from a female donor with papillary thyroid cancer or a benign thyroid nodule (not recorded which). Some clones in this sample may be carry-over from other donors' samples. CDR3s include the opening cysteine and the closing phenylalanine or tryptophan. The D gene is left open where the match is weak. The size of a clone is reported for some rows only, either as once, few or many, or as a class for expanded clones.

V gene,J gene,D gene,clone size,CDR3 protein,CDR3 DNA
TRBV19,TRBJ2-1,TRBD2,NA,CASSKGDRTSGSNGQFF,TGTGCCAGTAGTAAGGGAGATAGGACTAGCGGGAGTAATGGGCAGTTCTTC
TRBV7-2,TRBJ1-1,NA,many,CASSLGQNTEAFF,TGTGCCAGCAGCTTAGGGCAGAACACTGAAGCTTTCTTT
TRBV20-1,TRBJ1-5,NA,once,CSAPWGKQPQHF,TGCAGTGCCCCATGGGGGAAACAGCCCCAGCATTTT
TRBV19,TRBJ2-7,NA,medium-sized,CASSMRGPSYEQYF,TGTGCCAGTAGTATGCGGGGGCCATCCTACGAGCAGTACTTC
TRBV6-1,TRBJ1-1,NA,NA,CASSSSPGNTEAFF,TGTGCCAGCAGCTCATCTCCTGGTAACACTGAAGCTTTCTTT
TRBV7-9,TRBJ2-5,NA,many,CASSPGRPTQYF,TGTGCCAGCAGCCCAGGACGGCCCACCCAGTACTTC
TRBV6-1,TRBJ1-6,NA,few,CVSSMQGARDNSPLHF,TGTGTCAGCAGTATGCAGGGTGCGAGGGACAATTCACCCCTCCACTTT
TRBV18,TRBJ2-7,TRBD1,many,CASSPGQGDTYEQYF,TGTGCCAGCTCGCCGGGACAGGGAGACACCTACGAGCAGTACTTC
TRBV20-1,TRBJ1-5,TRBD1,many,CSAGQAGQPQHF,TGCAGTGCCGGACAGGCTGGGCAGCCCCAGCATTTT
TRBV28,TRBJ2-3,NA,many,CASSLDLTDTQYF,TGTGCCAGCAGTTTGGACCTCACAGATACGCAGTATTTT
TRBV6-2/TRBV6-3,TRBJ1-1,NA,few,CASSYRGFSEAFF,TGTGCCAGCAGTTACCGAGGGTTTTCTGAAGCTTTCTTT
TRBV2,TRBJ1-5,TRBD1,many,CASSEGQGDYSNQPQHF,TGTGCCAGCAGTGAAGGGCAGGGGGATTATAGCAATCAGCCCCAGCATTTT
TRBV12-3/TRBV12-4,TRBJ2-3,TRBD2,few,CASSYSGGADTQYF,TGTGCCAGCAGTTATAGCGGGGGGGCAGATACGCAGTATTTT
TRBV7-9,TRBJ1-1,NA,NA,CASSFYRNTGSFF,TGTGCCAGCAGCTTTTACAGGAACACTGGATCTTTCTTT
TRBV12-3/TRBV12-4,TRBJ1-5,NA,many,CASSVWGGFQPQHF,TGTGCCAGCAGTGTGTGGGGGGGTTTTCAGCCCCAGCATTTT
TRBV12-3/TRBV12-4,TRBJ2-7,TRBD1,few,CASIQGQVSTYDQYF,TGTGCCAGCATACAGGGACAGGTTAGCACCTACGATCAGTACTTC
TRBV9,TRBJ2-7,NA,many,CASSVEGQAFEQYF,TGTGCCAGCAGCGTAGAGGGGCAGGCGTTCGAGCAGTACTTC
TRBV2,TRBJ1-5,TRBD1,medium-sized,CASRVQGNQPQHF,TGTGCCAGCAGGGTACAGGGGAATCAGCCCCAGCATTTT
TRBV12-3/TRBV12-4,TRBJ1-6,NA,NA,CASRLRQGNNSHLHF,TGTGCCAGCAGGCTAAGGCAGGGTAATAATTCACACCTCCACTTT
TRBV6-1,TRBJ2-2,TRBD1,medium-sized,CASSRQGWAGELFF,TGTGCCAGCAGTAGACAGGGTTGGGCCGGGGAGCTGTTTTTT
TRBV7-9,TRBJ2-7,TRBD2,NA,CDSSPGLASTYEQYF,TGTGACAGCAGTCCGGGACTAGCGAGCACCTACGAGCAGTACTTC
TRBV5-6,TRBJ2-7,TRBD1,many,CASSFRGTSTYEQYF,TGTGCCAGCAGCTTCAGGGGGACCTCGACCTACGAGCAGTACTTC
TRBV27,TRBJ1-5,NA,few,CASSISWNQPHHF,TGTGCCAGCAGTATATCCTGGAATCAGCCCCATCATTTT
TRBV20-1,TRBJ1-6,NA,NA,CSARPTGYGSPLHF,TGCAGTGCTAGACCCACAGGGTATGGTTCACCCCTCCACTTT
TRBV11-2,TRBJ1-1,NA,once,CACVDTEAFF,TGTGCCTGCGTGGACACTGAAGCTTTCTTT
TRBV5-1,TRBJ1-3,NA,many,CASSLGSAGNTIYF,TGCGCCAGCAGCTTGGGCAGCGCTGGAAACACCATATATTTT
TRBV10-3,TRBJ2-1,NA,NA,CAISEPRAWLAGSDEQFF,TGTGCCATCAGCGAACCGCGAGCTTGGCTAGCTGGAAGCGATGAGCAGTTCTTC
TRBV5-1,TRBJ2-7,NA,NA,CASSFGRYKQYF,TGCGCCAGCAGCTTTGGTAGGTACAAGCAGTACTTC
TRBV4-3,TRBJ1-1,NA,many,CASSQGGYSTNTEAFF,TGCGCCAGCAGCCAAGGAGGTTACAGCACGAACACTGAAGCTTTCTTT
TRBV24-1,TRBJ1-4,NA,NA,CATSDPWGVGEKMFF,TGTGCCACCAGTGATCCGTGGGGGGTTGGTGAAAAAATGTTTTTT
TRBV4-1,TRBJ1-1,NA,many,CASSQGNGQSAFF,TGCGCCAGCAGCCAAGGAAATGGACAGTCAGCTTTCTTT
TRBV7-3,TRBJ2-7,TRBD2,NA,CASSGTSGTYEQYF,TGTGCCAGCAGCGGGACTAGCGGGACCTACGAGCAGTACTTC
TRBV9,TRBJ1-2,TRBD1,many,CASSVGLQGFYGYTF,TGTGCCAGCAGCGTAGGGTTACAGGGGTTTTATGGCTACACCTTC
TRBV20-1,TRBJ2-3,TRBD2,many,CSARARGGVTDTQYF,TGCAGTGCTAGAGCTCGGGGGGGGGTCACAGATACGCAGTATTTT
TRBV12-3/TRBV12-4,TRBJ1-1,NA,medium-sized,CASSQVEGSLVAFF,TGTGCCAGCAGCCAAGTGGAGGGCTCACTAGTAGCTTTCTTT
TRBV6-1,TRBJ2-4,TRBD2,NA,CASSRTRGRTDIQYF,TGTGCCAGCAGTCGGACTAGAGGGAGAACGGACATCCAGTACTTC
TRBV7-8,TRBJ2-7,NA,few,CASSLVGISVRSGEQYF,TGTGCCAGCAGCTTAGTCGGTATTAGCGTGAGATCTGGCGAGCAGTACTTC
TRBV12-3/TRBV12-4,TRBJ1-2,TRBD1,many,CASSIRQGVSYGYTF,TGTGCCAGCAGCATCAGACAGGGGGTTTCCTATGGCTACACCTTC
TRBV7-3,TRBJ2-3,TRBD2,many,CASSLGLAGATDTQYF,TGTGCCAGCAGCTTAGGACTAGCGGGAGCCACAGATACGCAGTATTTT
TRBV7-2,TRBJ1-1,NA,many,CASSFSSRDTEAFF,TGTGCCAGCAGCTTTAGTTCGAGGGACACTGAAGCTTTCTTT
TRBV6-1,TRBJ2-3,TRBD2,medium-sized,CASRRAGGMSTDTQYF,TGTGCCAGCAGACGAGCGGGAGGGATGAGCACAGATACGCAGTATTTT
TRBV7-6,TRBJ2-7,TRBD2,NA,CASSPDSGSIYEQYF,TGTGCCAGCAGCCCAGACAGCGGGAGCATATACGAGCAGTACTTC
TRBV30,TRBJ2-7,TRBD2,many,CAWTSGRGLAYEQYF,TGTGCCTGGACTAGCGGGAGAGGTTTAGCCTACGAGCAGTACTTC
TRBV27,TRBJ2-1,NA,few,CASSLGWGNNNEQFF,TGTGCCAGCAGTTTAGGGTGGGGGAATAACAATGAGCAGTTCTTC
TRBV11-1,TRBJ1-1,NA,many,CASSFAMNTEAFF,TGTGCCAGCAGCTTCGCCATGAACACTGAAGCTTTCTTT
TRBV6-5,TRBJ1-5,NA,few,CASSYRAGNQPQHF,TGTGCCAGCAGCTACAGGGCCGGCAATCAGCCCCAGCATTTT
TRBV4-2,TRBJ2-4,NA,many,CASSQIGVAKNIQYF,TGTGCCAGCAGCCAAATTGGGGTAGCCAAAAACATTCAGTACTTC
TRBV12-3/TRBV12-4,TRBJ1-2,TRBD1,few,CASSSHRQGHGYTF,TGTGCCAGCAGTTCCCACCGACAGGGCCATGGCTACACCTTC
TRBV11-2,TRBJ2-7,TRBD1,NA,CASKPGGAAPYEQYF,TGTGCCAGCAAACCAGGGGGCGCCGCCCCATACGAGCAGTACTTC
TRBV9,TRBJ2-1,TRBD2,many,CASSVSSGRSYNEQFF,TGTGCCAGCAGCGTCTCTAGCGGGAGATCTTACAATGAGCAGTTCTTC
TRBV6-1,TRBJ1-1,TRBD1,many,CASSPRDRVIFEAFF,TGTGCCAGCAGTCCCCGGGACAGGGTTATCTTCGAAGCTTTCTTT
TRBV7-8,TRBJ2-4,NA,many,CASSLLAKNIQYF,TGTGCCAGCAGCTTACTAGCCAAAAACATTCAGTACTTC
TRBV6-1,TRBJ2-1,NA,few,CASSWGPNYNEQFF,TGTGCCAGCAGTTGGGGCCCAAACTACAATGAGCAGTTCTTC
TRBV12-3/TRBV12-4,TRBJ1-1,TRBD1,medium-sized,CASSPQGRVGMNTEAFF,TGTGCCAGCAGTCCACAGGGGAGAGTGGGAATGAACACTGAAGCTTTCTTT